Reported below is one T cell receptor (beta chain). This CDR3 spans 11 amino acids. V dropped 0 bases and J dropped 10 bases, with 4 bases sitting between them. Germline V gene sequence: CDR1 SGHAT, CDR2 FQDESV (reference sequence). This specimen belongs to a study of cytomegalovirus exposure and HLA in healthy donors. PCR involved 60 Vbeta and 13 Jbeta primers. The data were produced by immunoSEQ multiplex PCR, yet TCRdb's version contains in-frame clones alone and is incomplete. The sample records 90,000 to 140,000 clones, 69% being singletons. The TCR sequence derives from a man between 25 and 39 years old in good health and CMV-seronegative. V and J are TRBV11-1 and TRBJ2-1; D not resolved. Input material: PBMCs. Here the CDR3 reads CASSLASEQFF. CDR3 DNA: TGTGCCAGCAGCTTAGCGAGCGAGCAGTTCTTC.